One and the same sample provided the 21 T cell receptor beta chains below, sequenced in a study of blood T cell repertoires in COVID-19 (dated by TCRdb to the early 2020s). The library relied on the immunoSEQ multiplex PCR assay. TCRdb retrieved this table from immuneACCESS and kept in-frame rearrangements only. Not all clones are present; in checked studies, unresolved V genes account for under half, and no reason is known for the remainder. The sample table contains over 250,000 clones; only one count was recorded for around 89% of them. The ten biggest clones cover over 5% of the sample. The material sequenced was peripheral blood. These receptors were collected from a woman in her fifties or sixties with COVID-19, enrolled during active disease.

This clone was detected only once. This sequence joins TRBV18 and TRBJ2-7, with 13 bases identical to TRBD2. V lost 0 bases, J lost 2 bases, and 4 bases stayed unmatched. Germline values: CDR1 KGHSH, CDR2 LQKENI. The CDR3 totals 17 residues. CDR3 protein: CASSPPGLAGAPYEQYF. For the CDR3, the DNA is TGTGCCAGCTCACCACCCGGACTAGCGGGAGCCCCCTACGAGCAGTACTTC.

This rearrangement joins TRBV30 to TRBJ2-7; a weak D match, TRBD1 (5 bases). Trimming took off 4 bases at V and 4 bases at J, with 14 bases between the two ends. Germline lookup yields CDR1 GTSNPN and CDR2 SVGIG (reference sequence). There are 13 residues in the CDR3. CDR3 DNA sequence: TGTGCCTGGACCGACGGCAGGGCGTACGAGCAGTACTTC. This sequence encodes CAWTDGRAYEQYF.

The chain recombines TRBV6-5 with TRBJ2-6; D call uncertain. Germline V CDR1 and CDR2: MNHEY, SVGAGI. The CDR3 totals 16 residues. With 2 bases removed from V and 3 bases from J, the gap between germline ends came to 11 bases. CDR3 coding DNA: TGTGCCAGCAGTTACCGAACTACGGGTGGGGCCAACGTCCTGACTTTC. Translation gives CASSYRTTGGANVLTF.

The rearrangement joins TRBV10-3 to TRBJ1-2; a possible D gene is TRBD1 (5 bases). The germline V and J ends were trimmed by 4 bases and 8 bases, with 20 bases remaining between them. From germline, CDR1 is ENHRY and CDR2 SYGVKD. CDR3 length equals 15 residues. The CDR3 nucleotides read TGTGCCATCAGTGGGGGCGGAGTTTCGGTCATAGGCTACACCTTC. Protein product: CAISGGGVSVIGYTF.

The CDR3 loop reads CASSLFQGAGNEQFF. CDR3 DNA sequence: TGTGCCAGCAGCTTATTCCAGGGGGCAGGGAATGAGCAGTTCTTC. The gene calls are TRBV7-2 and TRBJ2-1; 8 bases align to TRBD1. The CDR3 sequence is 15 residues long. The junction had 7 bases not matched to a gene; V was cut back by 2 bases and J by 7 bases. In germline, CDR1 is SGHTA, CDR2 FQGNSA.

This clone was counted once. V usage is TRBV2 and J usage is TRBJ2-1; the D gene is possibly TRBD1 (6 bases). V was pared by 6 bases and J by 7 bases, with 10 bases between. This CDR3 spans 12 amino acids. Per the germline V gene, CDR1 is SNHLY and CDR2 is FYNNEI. The CDR3 protein is CASRAQGNEQFF. CDR3 sequence (DNA): TGTGCCAGCAGGGCTCAGGGGAATGAGCAGTTCTTC.

This rearrangement joins TRBV5-8 to TRBJ2-4; possibly TRBD2 for D (5 bases). The CDR3 spans 16 residues. Germline loops: CDR1 SGHTS, CDR2 YDEGEE. V lost 0 bases to trimming and J lost 0 bases, with 10 bases between them. Here the CDR3 reads CASSLGRGVAKNIQYF. CDR3 nucleotides: TGTGCCAGCAGCTTGGGTCGGGGAGTAGCCAAAAACATTCAGTACTTC.

The CDR3: CASSQVPRLGVNNEQFF. The DNA of the CDR3 is TGTGCCAGCAGCCAAGTTCCCAGGCTCGGGGTAAACAATGAGCAGTTCTTC. This chain connects TRBV14 to TRBJ2-1, with a weak D call TRBD2 (5 bases). The CDR3 extends over 17 amino acids. The V gene's germline CDR1 is SGHDN and CDR2 FVKESK. Trimming shortened V by 1 base and J by 5 bases, and 18 bases separated the two germline ends.

This clone was observed a handful of times. The CDR3 sequence is CASSIILSTGELFF. The DNA for the CDR3 is TGTGCCAGTAGTATCATACTCTCCACCGGGGAGCTGTTTTTT. This chain links TRBV19 with TRBJ2-2; D gene ambiguous. Deletions cut 3 bases from V and 4 bases from J, with 9 bases between. CDR1 is LNHDA, CDR2 SQIVND, per germline (reference sequence). The CDR3 contains 14 residues.

The chain combines TRBV6-5 with TRBJ2-1; 7 nucleotides agree with TRBD2. This CDR3 comprises 15 residues. Germline CDR1 and CDR2: MNHEY and SVGAGI. Trimming removed 4 bases from V and 1 base from J; junction bases left unmatched: 4. CDR3 nucleotide sequence: TGTGCCAGCAGTTCCCGTAGCGGGTCCTACAATGAGCAGTTCTTC. It translates to CASSSRSGSYNEQFF.

In nucleotides, the CDR3 is TGTGCCAGCAGCTTAAACCCCGCCGGGACTAGCGGGAGGACCAGTGAGACCCAGTACTTC. Translation: CASSLNPAGTSGRTSETQYF. The chain couples TRBV13 to TRBJ2-5, with 15 positions matching TRBD2. CDR3 size: 20 residues. V lost 2 bases, J lost 5 bases, and 15 bases stayed unmatched. Germline assignment: CDR1 PRHDT and CDR2 FYEKMQ (reference sequence).

On this clone: The same CDR3 can be traced to other DNA sequences in this sample. The chain recombines TRBV5-1 with TRBJ2-7; the match to TRBD1 covers 9 bases. Per germline, CDR1 SGHRS and CDR2 YFSETQ. V shed 0 bases, J shed 4 bases, and the junction held 5 bases outside the gene matches. The CDR3 contains 15 residues. CDR3 protein: CASSLVPGQGYEQYF. DNA of the CDR3: TGCGCCAGCAGCTTGGTCCCGGGACAGGGTTACGAGCAGTACTTC.

This chain uses TRBV15 with TRBJ1-1; TRBD1 matches 12 bases. V shed 4 bases and J 1 base; nucleotides not matched to a gene: 7. Per the germline V gene, CDR1 is LNHNV and CDR2 is YYDKDF (reference sequence). The CDR3 spans 17 residues. CDR3 sequence reads: CATSKGTGGVSNTEAFF. CDR3 coding DNA: TGTGCCACCAGCAAAGGGACAGGGGGCGTCTCGAACACTGAAGCTTTCTTT.

The chain employs TRBV30 and TRBJ2-7; 10 bases align to TRBD2. V was pared by 0 bases and J by 7 bases, with 6 bases of the junction left unmatched. CDR1 and CDR2 (germline): GTSNPN, SVGIG (reference sequence). There are 14 residues in the CDR3. CDR3 sequence: CAWSVSGRAGEQYF. CDR3 DNA sequence: TGTGCCTGGAGTGTGAGCGGGAGGGCCGGAGAGCAGTACTTC.

This sequence joins TRBV7-2 and TRBJ2-5, with 9 bases lining up with TRBD2. Germline assignment: CDR1 SGHTA and CDR2 FQGNSA. Trimming took 5 bases from V and 3 from J; bases not matched to a gene: 4. The CDR3 is 14 residues long. The CDR3 DNA reads as TGTGCCAGCAGCCCCCCTAGCGGGAAAGAGACCCAGTACTTC. Translating gives CASSPPSGKETQYF.

The chain recombines TRBV7-2 with TRBJ1-1; TRBD1 might be the D (5 bases). Germline-derived CDR1 and CDR2 are SGHTA and FQGNSA. The V end was cut by 2 bases, the J end by 1 base, with 11 bases between. The CDR3 runs 15 residues. The CDR3 protein is CASSLRGMRNTEAFF. The CDR3 bases are TGTGCCAGCAGCTTACGGGGGATGAGGAACACTGAAGCTTTCTTT.

This chain links TRBV6-2 or TRBV6-3 with TRBJ2-7; 12 bases align to TRBD2. Germline-derived CDR1 and CDR2 are MNHEY and SVGEGT. The CDR3 is 16 residues long. Unmatched junction bases numbered 7, after V lost 6 bases and J lost 1 base. CDR3 sequence reads: CASSPRLAGVSYEQYF. The CDR3 DNA is TGTGCCAGCAGCCCTCGACTAGCGGGAGTGTCCTACGAGCAGTACTTC.

The chain carries TRBV3-1 (or the pseudogene TRBV3-2) and TRBJ2-3; 7 nucleotides align to TRBD2. CDR3 length: 16 amino acids. The V and J ends lost 4 bases and 2 bases, in that order; junction bases with no gene match: 9. Germline values: CDR1 LGHDT, CDR2 YNNKEL (reference sequence). CDR3: CASSLGEGLYTDTQYF. The CDR3 region has the DNA TGTGCCAGCAGCCTAGGTGAGGGACTATACACAGATACGCAGTATTTT.

The genes are TRBV30 and TRBJ2-7, with a tentative D call TRBD1 (6 bases). There are 13 residues in the CDR3. Looked up from germline, CDR1 is GTSNPN and CDR2 is SVGIG (reference sequence). Deletions cut 0 bases from V and 6 bases from J, with 12 bases between. The CDR3 region is CAWSVTGQGEQYF. The CDR3 coding sequence is TGTGCCTGGAGTGTAACAGGGCAAGGCGAGCAGTACTTC.

Turning to this clone: The sample carries other DNA sequences with the same CDR3. The V and J genes are TRBV6-5 and TRBJ2-1, with 9 nucleotides matching TRBD1. The germline V gene encodes CDR1 MNHEY and CDR2 SVGAGI. The junction had 4 bases not matched to a gene; V was cut back by 0 bases and J by 7 bases. The CDR3 totals 15 residues. CDR3 loop: CASSYSGQGNNEQFF. For the CDR3, the DNA is TGTGCCAGCAGTTACTCTGGACAGGGGAATAATGAGCAGTTCTTC.

The chain uses TRBV6-5 and TRBJ2-5, with TRBD1 matching 10 bases. V was pared by 7 bases and J by 4 bases, with 6 bases of the junction left unmatched. CDR3 length: 14 amino acids. Germline CDR1 is MNHEY and CDR2 is SVGAGI. CDR3 nucleotides: TGTGCCAGCAAGGGGGACAGGGGTAGAGAGACCCAGTACTTC. It translates to CASKGDRGRETQYF.